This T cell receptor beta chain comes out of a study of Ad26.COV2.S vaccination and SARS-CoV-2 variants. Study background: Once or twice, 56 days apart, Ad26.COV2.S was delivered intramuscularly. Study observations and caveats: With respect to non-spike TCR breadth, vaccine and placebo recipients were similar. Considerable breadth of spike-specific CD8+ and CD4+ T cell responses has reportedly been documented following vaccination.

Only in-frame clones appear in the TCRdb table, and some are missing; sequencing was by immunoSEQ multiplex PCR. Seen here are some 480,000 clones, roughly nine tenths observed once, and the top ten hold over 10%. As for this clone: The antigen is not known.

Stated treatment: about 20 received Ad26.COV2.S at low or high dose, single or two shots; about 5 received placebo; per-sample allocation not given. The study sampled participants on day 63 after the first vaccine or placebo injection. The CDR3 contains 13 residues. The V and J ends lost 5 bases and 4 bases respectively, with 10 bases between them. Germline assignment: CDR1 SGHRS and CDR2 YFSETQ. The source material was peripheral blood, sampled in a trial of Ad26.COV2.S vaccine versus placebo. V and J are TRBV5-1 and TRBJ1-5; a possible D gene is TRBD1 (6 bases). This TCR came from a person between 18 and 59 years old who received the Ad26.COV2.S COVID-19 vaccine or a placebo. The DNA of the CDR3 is TGCGCCAGCAGTGTAGGGGGGAATCAGCCCCAGCATTTT. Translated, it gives CASSVGGNQPQHF.